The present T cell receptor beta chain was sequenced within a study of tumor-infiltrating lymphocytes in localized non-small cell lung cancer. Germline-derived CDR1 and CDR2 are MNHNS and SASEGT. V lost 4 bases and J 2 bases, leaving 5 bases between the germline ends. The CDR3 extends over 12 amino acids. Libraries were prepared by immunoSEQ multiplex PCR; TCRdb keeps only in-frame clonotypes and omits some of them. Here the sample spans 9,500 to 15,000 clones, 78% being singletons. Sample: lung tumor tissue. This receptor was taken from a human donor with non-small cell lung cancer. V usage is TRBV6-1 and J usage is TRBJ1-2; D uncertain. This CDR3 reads CASSADNYGYTF. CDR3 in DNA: TGTGCCAGCAGTGCCGACAACTATGGCTACACCTTC.